The 10 T cell receptor beta chains given below trace back to one sample, sequenced in a study of cytomegalovirus exposure and HLA in healthy donors. The PCR used 60 Vbeta and 13 Jbeta primers. The assay was immunoSEQ multiplex PCR, and TCRdb's table has in-frame clones only and misses some. This table lists about 67,000 clones. The source material was PBMCs. All receptors come from a boy under 18 in good health and CMV-seronegative.

The J gene is TRBJ1-3, the V gene TRBV5-1, with D possibly being TRBD1 (6 bases). Trimming shortened V by 4 bases and J by 0 bases, and 14 bases separated the two germline ends. Germline V gene lookup returns CDR1 SGHRS and CDR2 YFSETQ. CDR3 length equals 16 residues. The CDR3 DNA reads TGCGCCAGCAGCCCGGAAGGACAGAGCTCTGGAAACACCATATATTTT. It is translated as CASSPEGQSSGNTIYF. The whole variable domain, remainder taken from reference TRBV5-1 and TRBJ1-3, is KAGVTQTPRYLIKTRGQQVTLSCSPISGHRSVSWYQQTPGQGLQFLFEYFSETQRNKGNFPGRFSGRQFSNSRSEMNVSTLELGDSALYLCASSPEGQSSGNTIYFGEGSWLTVV.

J is TRBJ1-5 and V is TRBV15; D is ambiguous. The CDR3 runs to 13 residues. V lost 3 bases, J lost 1 base, and 4 bases lay in between. CDR1 is LNHNV, CDR2 YYDKDF, per germline (reference sequence). The CDR3 spells CATSSLSNQPQHF. The CDR3 DNA is TGTGCCACCAGCAGCCTCAGCAATCAGCCCCAGCATTTT.

The chain combines TRBV5-4 with TRBJ1-1; unclear D gene. V lost 0 bases and J 11 bases, leaving 14 bases between the germline ends. The CDR3 has 13 residues. Germline CDR1 reads SGHNT; CDR2 reads YYREEE (reference sequence). This CDR3 reads CASSLAAHGVAFF. In DNA, the CDR3 is TGTGCCAGCAGCTTGGCCGCTCACGGGGTGGCTTTCTTT.

The V gene is TRBV5-1, the J gene TRBJ1-1; weak D call: TRBD1 (5 bases). Per germline, CDR1 SGHRS and CDR2 YFSETQ. The CDR3 extends over 18 amino acids. V was clipped by 1 base and J by 1 base, with 20 bases between them. The CDR3, as DNA: TGCGCCAGCAGCTTGACCGGGACTTCGCAACATAAGAACACTGAAGCTTTCTTT. This sequence encodes CASSLTGTSQHKNTEAFF. The full variable domain, its missing parts supplied by reference TRBV5-1 and TRBJ1-1, is KAGVTQTPRYLIKTRGQQVTLSCSPISGHRSVSWYQQTPGQGLQFLFEYFSETQRNKGNFPGRFSGRQFSNSRSEMNVSTLELGDSALYLCASSLTGTSQHKNTEAFFGQGTRLTVV.

V usage is TRBV19 and J usage is TRBJ2-2; 9 bases match TRBD2. Trimming took 6 bases from V and 7 from J; bases not matched to a gene: 9. Germline V gene sequence: CDR1 LNHDA, CDR2 SQIVND (reference sequence). The CDR3 covers 15 residues. CDR3 sequence: CASRPLAGSNGELFF. CDR3 sequence (DNA): TGTGCCAGTAGGCCCCTAGCGGGGTCGAACGGGGAGCTGTTTTTT.

V gene TRBV9 combines with J gene TRBJ2-1; 11 bases match TRBD2. The CDR3 has 16 residues. Trimming at V came to 4 bases and at J to 4 bases, leaving 7 bases not matched to a gene. CDR1 is SGDLS, CDR2 YYNGEE, per germline. The CDR3 region is CASSPTLAGGYNEQFF. The CDR3 DNA is TGTGCCAGCAGCCCCACCTTAGCGGGAGGGTACAATGAGCAGTTCTTC.

This rearrangement joins TRBV11-2 to TRBJ2-2, with a possible D match to TRBD2 (6 bases). The germline CDR1 and CDR2 sequences are SGHAT and FQNNGV. CDR3 size: 16 residues. Between the trimmed V and J ends, which lost 1 base and 6 bases, there was a span of 15 bases. CDR3 DNA: TGTGCCAGCAGCTTAGTGGGGGTAGGAGGGCCCGGGGAGCTGTTTTTT. Protein product: CASSLVGVGGPGELFF.

The chain uses TRBV5-4 and TRBJ2-5; TRBD2 agrees at 12 bases. Germline assignment: CDR1 SGHNT and CDR2 YYREEE (reference sequence). After removal of 4 bases from V and 4 bases from J, the junction contained 11 bases not matched to a gene. The CDR3 is 17 amino acids. CDR3: CASSRGLAGTGSETQYF. The CDR3 nucleotides read TGTGCCAGCAGCCGGGGACTAGCGGGCACGGGGTCAGAGACCCAGTACTTC.

The chain links TRBV2 to TRBJ2-6, with D unresolved. Germline values: CDR1 SNHLY, CDR2 FYNNEI. V shed 2 bases and J shed 0 bases, with 8 bases lying between them. The CDR3 extends over 16 amino acids. CDR3 loop: CASSEREPSGANVLTF. The CDR3 DNA sequence: TGTGCCAGCAGTGAACGCGAGCCCTCTGGGGCCAACGTCCTGACTTTC.

CDR3 DNA sequence: TGCGCCAGCAGCTTGTCGACAGGGTTAGATGAGCAGTTCTTC. Amino acid sequence: CASSLSTGLDEQFF. The chain employs TRBV5-1 and TRBJ2-1, with 7 bases matching TRBD1. Germline V gives CDR1 SGHRS, CDR2 YFSETQ. V shed 1 base, J shed 8 bases, and the junction held 6 bases outside the gene matches. CDR3 length: 14 residues.